This T cell receptor beta chain stems from a study of T cell repertoires in cytomegalovirus infection. Study overall: Both a matching HLA type and CMV infection were indicated by public TCR beta signatures. Study observations and caveats: The ex vivo response showed dominance by HLA-C-restricted CMV-specific TCR beta clonotypes. Using cumulative public TCR beta family frequency, the authors identified those who carried CMV together with the relevant HLA.

The CDR3 is 16 amino acids. The trim removed 3 bases at V and 10 bases at J, leaving 15 bases unmatched. Germline loops: CDR1 SNHLY, CDR2 FYNNEI. This clonotype was counted ten times or more. Its matching antigen is unknown. TCRdb itself ran the reads through MiXCR, one entry per CDR3 protein. Of around 310,000 distinct CDR3 sequences listed, roughly a sixth are singletons. The specimen was PBMCs. The clonotype originates from a human donor in good health (CMV status not recorded). Some clones in this sample may be carry-over from other donors' samples. This sequence joins TRBV2 and TRBJ2-4, with 7 bases that match TRBD2. In DNA form, the CDR3 reads TGTGCCAGCAGTGAGAGAGTAGCGGGTGGCGGGGAGATTCAGTACTTC. This translates into CASSERVAGGGEIQYF. The variable domain in full, with the rest retrieved from reference TRBV2 and TRBJ2-4, is EPEVTQTPSHQVTQMGQEVILRCVPISNHLYFYWYRQILGQKVEFLVSFYNNEISEKSEIFDDQFSVERPDGSNFTLKIRSTKLEDSAMYFCASSERVAGGGEIQYFGAGTRLSVL.